The present T cell receptor beta chain was sequenced within a study of blood T cells in healthy people across ages. For this clonotype: Its antigen remains unidentified.

The CDR3 sequence is 15 residues long. The germline V gene has CDR1 DFQATT and CDR2 SNEGSKA (reference sequence). The ends were cut back, 6 bases at V and 0 bases at J, with 12 bases in the middle. General study findings and limits: Possibly confounding the expanded clonotype changes was the fact that donor CMV status was unknown. Without sorted subsets, naive and antigen-experienced compartments could not be conclusively compared.

Next came a second PCR, run for about 7 to 12 cycles, which used a sample-barcoded 5' primer along with a J-beta primer mix. MiXCR, run by TCRdb on the 5' RACE reads, gives a single entry per CDR3 protein. Among hundreds of thousands of distinct CDR3 sequences listed, around 49% were seen once. The sequencing sample was made of blood. The chain uses TRBV20-1 and TRBJ2-6; unclear D gene. This TCR came from a woman aged 55-70 years in good health. The CDR3 DNA is TGCAGTGCCCTGAGTTCTGCCTCTGGGGCCAACGTCCTGACTTTC. Translating it yields CSALSSASGANVLTF.